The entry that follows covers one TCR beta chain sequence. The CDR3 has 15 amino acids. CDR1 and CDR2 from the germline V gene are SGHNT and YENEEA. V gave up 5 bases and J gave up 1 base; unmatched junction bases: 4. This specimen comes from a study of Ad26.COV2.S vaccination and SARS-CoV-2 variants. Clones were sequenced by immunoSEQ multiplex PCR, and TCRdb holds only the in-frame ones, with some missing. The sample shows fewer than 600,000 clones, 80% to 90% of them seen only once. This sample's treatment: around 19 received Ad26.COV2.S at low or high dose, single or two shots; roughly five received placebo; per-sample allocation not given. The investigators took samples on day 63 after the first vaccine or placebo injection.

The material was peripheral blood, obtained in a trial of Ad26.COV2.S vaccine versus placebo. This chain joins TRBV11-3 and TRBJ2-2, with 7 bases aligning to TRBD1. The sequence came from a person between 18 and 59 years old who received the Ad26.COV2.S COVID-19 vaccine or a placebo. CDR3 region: CASSARQGNTGELFF. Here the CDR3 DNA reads TGTGCCAGCAGCGCCCGACAGGGGAACACCGGGGAGCTGTTTTTT. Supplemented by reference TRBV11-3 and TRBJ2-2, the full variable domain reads EAGVVQSPRYKIIEKKQPVAFWCNPISGHNTLYWYLQNLGQGPELLIRYENEEAVDDSQLPKDRFSAERLKGVDSTLKIQPAELGDSAVYLCASSARQGNTGELFFGEGSRLTVL.